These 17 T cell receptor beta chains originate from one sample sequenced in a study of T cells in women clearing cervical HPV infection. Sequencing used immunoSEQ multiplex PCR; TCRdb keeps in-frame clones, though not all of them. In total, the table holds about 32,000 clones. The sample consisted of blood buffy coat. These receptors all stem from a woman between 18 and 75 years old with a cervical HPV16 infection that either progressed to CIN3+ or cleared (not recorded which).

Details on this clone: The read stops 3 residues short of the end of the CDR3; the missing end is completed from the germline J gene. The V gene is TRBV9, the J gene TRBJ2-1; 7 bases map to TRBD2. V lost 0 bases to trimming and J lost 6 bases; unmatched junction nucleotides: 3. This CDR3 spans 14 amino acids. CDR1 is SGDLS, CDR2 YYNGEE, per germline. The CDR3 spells CASSVGGSSNEQFF. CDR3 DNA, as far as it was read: TGTGCCAGCAGCGTAGGCGGGAGTAGCAATGAG.

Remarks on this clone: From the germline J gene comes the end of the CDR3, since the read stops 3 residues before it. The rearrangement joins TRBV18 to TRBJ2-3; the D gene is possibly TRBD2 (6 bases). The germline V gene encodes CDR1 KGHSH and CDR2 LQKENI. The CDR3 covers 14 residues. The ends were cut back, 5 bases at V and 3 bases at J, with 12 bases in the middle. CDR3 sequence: CASSEGRRTDTQYF. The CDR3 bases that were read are TGTGCCAGCTCAGAGGGGAGGCGGACAGATACG. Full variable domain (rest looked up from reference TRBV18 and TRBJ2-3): NAGVMQNPRHLVRRRGQEARLRCSPMKGHSHVYWYRQLPEEGLKFMVYLQKENIIDESGMPKERFSAEFPKEGPSILRIQQVVRGDSAAYFCASSEGRRTDTQYFGPGTRLTVL.

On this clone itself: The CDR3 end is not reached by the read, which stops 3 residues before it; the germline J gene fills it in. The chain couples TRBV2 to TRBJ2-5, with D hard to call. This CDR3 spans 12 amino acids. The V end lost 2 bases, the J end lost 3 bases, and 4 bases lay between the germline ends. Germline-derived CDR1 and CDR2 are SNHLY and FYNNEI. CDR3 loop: CASSELEETQYF. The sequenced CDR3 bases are TGTGCCAGCAGTGAACTTGAAGAGACC.

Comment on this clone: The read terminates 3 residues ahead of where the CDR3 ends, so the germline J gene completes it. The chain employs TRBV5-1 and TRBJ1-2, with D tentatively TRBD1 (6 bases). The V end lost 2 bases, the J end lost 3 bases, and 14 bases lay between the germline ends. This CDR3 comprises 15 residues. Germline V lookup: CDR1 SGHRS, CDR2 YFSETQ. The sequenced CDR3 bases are TGCGCCAGCAGCTTCTCGGCAGGGGTTGACTATGGC. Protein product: CASSFSAGVDYG. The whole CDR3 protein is CASSFSAGVDYGYTF. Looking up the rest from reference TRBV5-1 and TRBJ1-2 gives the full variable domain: KAGVTQTPRYLIKTRGQQVTLSCSPISGHRSVSWYQQTPGQGLQFLFEYFSETQRNKGNFPGRFSGRQFSNSRSEMNVSTLELGDSALYLCASSFSAGVDYGYTFGSGTRLTVV.

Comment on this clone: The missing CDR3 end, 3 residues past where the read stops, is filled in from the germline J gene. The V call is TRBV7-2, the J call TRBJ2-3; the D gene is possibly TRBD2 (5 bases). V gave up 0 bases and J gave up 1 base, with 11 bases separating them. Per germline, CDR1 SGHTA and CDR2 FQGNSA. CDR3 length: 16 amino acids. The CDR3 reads CASSLAGTRRTDTQYF. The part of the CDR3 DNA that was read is TGTGCCAGCAGCTTAGCGGGAACTAGGCGCACAGATACG.

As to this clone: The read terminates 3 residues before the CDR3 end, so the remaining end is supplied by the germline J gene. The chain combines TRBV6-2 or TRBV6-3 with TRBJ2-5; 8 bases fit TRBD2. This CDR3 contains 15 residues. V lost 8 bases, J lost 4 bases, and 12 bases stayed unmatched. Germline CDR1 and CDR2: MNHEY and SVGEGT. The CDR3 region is CASLALGGAGETQYF. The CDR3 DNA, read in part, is TGTGCCAGCCTAGCCCTCGGGGGGGCCGGAGAGACC.

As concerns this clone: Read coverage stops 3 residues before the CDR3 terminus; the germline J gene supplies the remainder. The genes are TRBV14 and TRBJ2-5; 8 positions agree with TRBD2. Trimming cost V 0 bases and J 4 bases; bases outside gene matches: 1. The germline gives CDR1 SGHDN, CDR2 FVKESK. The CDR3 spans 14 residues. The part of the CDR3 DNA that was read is TGTGCCAGCAGCCAAGAACTAGCGGCAGAGACC. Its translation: CASSQELAAET. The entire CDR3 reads CASSQELAAETQYF.

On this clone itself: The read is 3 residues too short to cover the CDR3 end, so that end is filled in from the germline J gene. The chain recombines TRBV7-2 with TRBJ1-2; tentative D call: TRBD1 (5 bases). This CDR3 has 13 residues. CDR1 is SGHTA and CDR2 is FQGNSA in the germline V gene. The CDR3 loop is CASSTSGTLDYTF. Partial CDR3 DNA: TGTGCCAGCAGTACCAGCGGGACCCTCGAC. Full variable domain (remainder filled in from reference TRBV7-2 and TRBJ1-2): GAGVSQSPSNKVTEKGKDVELRCDPISGHTALYWYRQSLGQGLEFLIYFQGNSAPDKSGLPSDRFSAERTGGSVSTLTIQRTQQEDSAVYLCASSTSGTLDYTFGSGTRLTVV.

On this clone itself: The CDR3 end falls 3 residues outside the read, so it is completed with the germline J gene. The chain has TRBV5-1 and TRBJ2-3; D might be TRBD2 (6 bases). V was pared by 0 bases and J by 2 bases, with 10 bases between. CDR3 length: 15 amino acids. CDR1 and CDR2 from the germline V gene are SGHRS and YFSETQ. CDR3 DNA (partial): TGCGCCAGCAGCTTGGGGAGGGCCCCCACAGATACG. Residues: CASSLGRAPTDT. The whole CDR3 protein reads CASSLGRAPTDTQYF.

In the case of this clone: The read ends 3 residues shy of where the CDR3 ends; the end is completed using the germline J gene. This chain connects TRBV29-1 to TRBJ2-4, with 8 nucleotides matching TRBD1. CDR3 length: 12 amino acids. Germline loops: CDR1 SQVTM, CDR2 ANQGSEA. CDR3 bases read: TGCAGCGTTACTGGGACAGGTCATGGT. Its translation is CSVTGTGHG. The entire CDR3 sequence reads CSVTGTGHGQYF.

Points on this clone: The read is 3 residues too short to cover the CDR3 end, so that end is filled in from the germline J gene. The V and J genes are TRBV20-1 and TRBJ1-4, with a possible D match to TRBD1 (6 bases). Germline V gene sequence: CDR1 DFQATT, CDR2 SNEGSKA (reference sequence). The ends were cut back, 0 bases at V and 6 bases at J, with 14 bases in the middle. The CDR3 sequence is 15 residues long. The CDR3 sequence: CSARDRRGRDEKLFF. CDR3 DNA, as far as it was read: TGCAGTGCTAGAGATAGGCGGGGGCGGGATGAAAAA.

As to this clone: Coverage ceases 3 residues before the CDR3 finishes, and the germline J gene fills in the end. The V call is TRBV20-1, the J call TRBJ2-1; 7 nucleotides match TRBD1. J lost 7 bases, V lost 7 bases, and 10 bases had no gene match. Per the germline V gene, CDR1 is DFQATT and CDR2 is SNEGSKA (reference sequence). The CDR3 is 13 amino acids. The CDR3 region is CSVMGQSINEQFF. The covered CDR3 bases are TGCAGTGTTATGGGACAGTCAATTAATGAG.

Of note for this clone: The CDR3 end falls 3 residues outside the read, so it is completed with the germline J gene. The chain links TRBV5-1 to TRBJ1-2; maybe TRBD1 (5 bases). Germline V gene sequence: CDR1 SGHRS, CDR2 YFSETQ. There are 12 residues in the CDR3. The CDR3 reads CASSMGLSDYTF. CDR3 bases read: TGCGCCAGCAGCATGGGACTCTCCGAC.

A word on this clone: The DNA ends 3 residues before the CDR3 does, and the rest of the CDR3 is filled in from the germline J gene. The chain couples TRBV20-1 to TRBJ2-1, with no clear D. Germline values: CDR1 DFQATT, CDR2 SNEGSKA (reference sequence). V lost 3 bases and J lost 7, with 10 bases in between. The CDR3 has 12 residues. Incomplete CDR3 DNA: TGCAGTGCTAGGACAACGATTAATGAG. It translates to CSARTTINE. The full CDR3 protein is CSARTTINEQFF.

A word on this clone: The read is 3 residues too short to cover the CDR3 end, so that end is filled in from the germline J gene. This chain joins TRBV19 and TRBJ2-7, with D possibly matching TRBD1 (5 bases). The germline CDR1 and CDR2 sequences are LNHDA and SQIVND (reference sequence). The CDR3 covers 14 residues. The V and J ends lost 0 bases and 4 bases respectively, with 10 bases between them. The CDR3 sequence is CASSIDPSGYEQYF. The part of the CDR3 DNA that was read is TGTGCCAGTAGTATAGACCCCTCAGGGTACGAG.

The CDR3 sequence is CSARTGTDTQYF. The sequenced part of the CDR3 DNA is TGCAGTGCTAGGACTGGCACAGATACG. The chain has TRBV20-1 and TRBJ2-3, with unresolved D. The CDR3 end falls 3 residues outside the read, so it is completed with the germline J gene. V dropped 3 bases and J dropped 1 base, with 5 bases sitting between them. CDR3 size: 12 residues. Germline CDR1 is DFQATT and CDR2 is SNEGSKA (reference sequence).

The CDR3 bases that were read are TGTGCCAGCAGTGTTCCCGGGACACAGAACACTGAA. Protein: CASSVPGTQNTE. The entire CDR3 protein reads CASSVPGTQNTEAFF. V usage is TRBV2 and J usage is TRBJ1-1; maybe TRBD1 (6 bases). The read terminates 3 residues ahead of where the CDR3 ends, so the germline J gene completes it. Trimming took 4 bases from V and 1 from J, leaving 13 bases between them. CDR3 length: 15 residues. Looked up from germline, CDR1 is SNHLY and CDR2 is FYNNEI.